This TCR beta chain was obtained from a study of Tregs in tolerant kidney transplant recipients. Sequencing was performed with immunoSEQ multiplex PCR; in TCRdb, only in-frame clones are kept and a portion is missing. Altogether about 68,000 clones are present, roughly 89% being singletons, with the ten largest covering roughly 4.9%. V was clipped by 7 bases and J by 4 bases, with 13 bases between them. This CDR3 is built from 12 residues. Germline CDR1 and CDR2: SQVTM and ANQGSEA. This chain joins TRBV29-1 and TRBJ2-5; D perhaps matches TRBD2 (6 bases). This receptor was obtained from a human donor in good health. What was sequenced was CD4+ T cells from blood. CDR3 residues: CSALTGGETQYF. CDR3 nucleotides: TGCAGCGCTCTGACCGGGGGAGAGACCCAGTACTTC.